This T cell receptor (beta chain) was sequenced for a study of Ad26.COV2.S vaccination and SARS-CoV-2 variants. TCRdb keeps only in-frame clones here, not all; method: immunoSEQ multiplex PCR. The data hold 300,000 to 350,000 clones, with 86% observed a single time. This clone has only one observation. The CDR3 consists of 14 residues. Germline V gene lookup returns CDR1 MNHEY and CDR2 SMNVEV (reference sequence). Trimming stripped 4 bases from V and 7 bases from J, with 14 bases between. The treatment is: roughly 18 received Ad26.COV2.S at low or high dose, single or two shots; about 5 received placebo; per-sample allocation not given. Sampling happened 63 days after the first vaccine or placebo injection.

The TCR sequence derives from a person between 18 and 65 years old who received the Ad26.COV2.S COVID-19 vaccine or a placebo. Here the sequenced sample was peripheral blood, taken in a trial of Ad26.COV2.S vaccine versus placebo. The rearrangement joins TRBV27 to TRBJ1-5; the D is unclear. The CDR3 nucleotides read TGTGCCAGCAGTTCGAGACCCGGCGGGCAGCCCCAGCATTTT. Residues: CASSSRPGGQPQHF.